The present T cell receptor beta chain was sequenced within a study of blood T cells in healthy people across ages. Overall study: Capture by template switching was about one barcoded beta molecule per two T cells.

Study outcomes and limitations: Diversity was higher, and naive CD4+ cells more numerous, in long-lived donors than in aged donors.

This clonotype was observed at least ten times. What it binds is unknown. Alongside a J-beta primer mix, a sample-barcoded 5' primer served in a second PCR lasting about 7 to 11 cycles. A 12-random-nucleotide template-switch adaptor tagged each cDNA molecule. From the 5' RACE reads, TCRdb called clonotypes with MiXCR, one entry per CDR3 protein. The profile shows around 970,000 distinct CDR3 sequences, roughly 51% of them singletons. Each sample yielded at least 6 million isolated PBMCs. This TCR came from a woman in her sixties or seventies in good health. The sequencing sample was made of blood.

CDR3: CASSQGMASGPYEQYF. The CDR3 bases are TGCGCCAGCAGCCAAGGAATGGCTAGCGGTCCCTACGAGCAGTACTTC. The chain uses TRBV4-1 and TRBJ2-7, with 7 bases that match TRBD2. The CDR3 runs to 16 residues. CDR1 MGHRA and CDR2 YSYEKL come from the germline V gene. V gave up 1 base and J gave up 2 bases; unmatched junction bases: 8.